This TCR beta chain was captured in a study of vaccination effects on CD4 cells after COVID-19 (dated by TCRdb to the early 2020s). The study in broad terms: Each participant got two doses of an mRNA SARS-CoV-2 vaccine, either BNT162b2 or mRNA-1273. SARS-CoV-2 spike-specific CD4+ TCR repertoires were compared before and after mRNA vaccination in COVID-19 convalescent patients and in infection-naive vaccine recipients. Altogether, over 9 COVID-19 convalescent patients and 4 SARS-CoV-2-naive healthy vaccine recipients made up the full study. Cultures from other donors in the study were sequenced using the Oncomine TCR Beta short-read assay on an Illumina iSeq 100. The paper as a whole reports these results and caveats: The study was limited by a small number of convalescent patients and lacked early post-infection timepoints. In healthy vaccine recipients, vaccine-induced clones were almost all SARS-CoV-2 mono-reactive, with only 1 of 255 cross-reactive with common cold coronaviruses. Marked clonal contraction was observed in both infection-induced and vaccine-induced clones at late post-vaccination timepoints, consistent with waning T cell responses.

The ViraFEST assay stimulated PBMC with viral peptide pools and then used TCR sequencing to identify antigen-specific CD4+ T cell clonotypes by expansion. After approximately eleven days of culture, CD4+ T cells were isolated with the EasySep CD4+ T cell isolation kit. Healthy vaccine recipients had no prior SARS-CoV-2 infection, confirmed by negative nucleocapsid antibodies before and after vaccination. About 2.1 million PBMC per well were cultured with approximately 10 ug/ml peptides in IMDM containing roughly 5% human AB serum, approximately 10 IU/ml IL-2 and gentamicin. On days 3 and 7, half of the culture medium was replaced with fresh IL-2-containing medium. Unless otherwise noted, each peptide stimulation condition was cultured in triplicate wells. PBMC were separated from whole blood using Ficoll-Paque Plus gradient centrifugation and were then either cryopreserved at -140C or used fresh. The spike proteins of SARS-CoV-2 and of the common cold coronaviruses HCoV-NL63, HCoV-OC43 and HCoV-229E were spanned by overlapping peptide pools. The QIAamp micro DNA kit was used to extract genomic DNA from the cultured CD4+ T cells.

V drops 5 bases and J drops 1 base, leaving 8 bases in between. The CDR3 contains 13 residues, cysteine and phenylalanine counted. The sequence is cut down to CDR3 DNA, 39 bases in frame from base 1. CDR1 and CDR2 (LNHDA, SQIVND) derive from the germline V gene (reference sequence). Concerning this clone itself: No cognate antigen has been identified for it. Base qualities were left out, and no much larger clone turns up one base away.

Receptor amplification or capture employed the immunoSEQ multiplex PCR assay. DNA from the CD4+ T cells that had been cultured and isolated underwent TCR beta CDR3 sequencing. In the authors' own workflow: Non-productive TCR sequences were removed and reads were trimmed to the CDR3 region, keeping CDR3s of at least 7 amino acids. The MANAFEST web app was used to pick out antigen-specific clonotypes by comparing their expansion in peptide wells with that in reference cultures. For clones to be considered positive, expansion at FDR<0.05 versus reference and all other wells, an odds ratio above 5, and a frequency above 0.1% in two replicate wells were required. Clonotypes significantly expanded in SARS-CoV-2 spike wells and in at least one common cold coronavirus spike condition were defined as cross-reactive. Levenshtein distance calculated with the stringdist R package was used to assess CDR3 similarity, and unrooted trees were constructed with ape in R 3.6.1. TCRdb mirrors the immuneACCESS table, restricted to in-frame sequences. Some clones are absent from its copies; in checked studies, under half trace to an unresolved V gene, and the reason for the others is unknown. V and J calls and clone size are those listed in that table; D and trimming were worked out from the DNA. Here the sample has around 55,000 clones; roughly 70% occur a single time. Roughly 18% of the sample comes from the top ten.

The sequence was obtained from a human donor who received a COVID-19 vaccine. The rearrangement combines TRBV19 with TRBJ1-1; the D gene lacks a confident call. Sequencing used CD4+ T cells from PBMCs cultured with SARS-CoV-2 spike peptides, obtained before COVID-19 vaccination. The cell subset or site label, read with the paper, signifies: SARS-CoV-2 spike overlapping peptide pool stimulation. The CDR3 reads CASSLLGNTEAFF. In nucleotides, the sequence is TGTGCCAGTAGTCTACTAGGGAACACTGAAGCTTTCTTT. This CDR3, with the reference TRBV19 and TRBJ1-1 proteins standing in past its ends, gives the full variable domain DGGITQSPKYLFRKEGQNVTLSCEQNLNHDAMYWYRQDPGQGLRLIYYSQIVNDFQKGDIAEGYSVSREKKESFPLTVTSAQKNPTAFYLCASSLLGNTEAFFGQGTRLTVV.